This TCR beta chain was profiled in a study of cytomegalovirus exposure and HLA in healthy donors. Whole-study findings and limits: Researchers catalogued approximately 160 TCR beta chains as cytomegalovirus-associated. In a later analysis, first-cohort TCR clusters were found to tend to co-occur in the 100 to 150 validation repertoires. It was reported that the classifier diagnosed cytomegalovirus status with high specificity and sensitivity in both the original and validation cohorts. The study found most TCR sequences rare, yet found some public TCRs in many donors.

Germline values: CDR1 MDHEN, CDR2 SYDVKM. V shed 5 bases and J shed 4 bases, with 21 bases lying between them. This CDR3 has 18 amino acids. The protocol was immunoSEQ multiplex PCR, while the TCRdb copy is restricted to in-frame clones and leaves out a portion. The repertoire consists of about 110,000 clones, with around 89% occurring once and the leading ten covering about 1.8%. In regard to this clone: Its antigen is not identified.

The genes are TRBV28 and TRBJ1-6, with D possibly being TRBD1 (6 bases). This TCR was recovered from a woman aged 18-30 years in good health and CMV-seropositive. Sample: PBMCs. For the CDR3, the DNA is TGTGCCAGCAGTCGCCGCAGGGGCCGGCTCCTATATAATTCACCCCTCCACTTT. It translates to CASSRRRGRLLYNSPLHF.